This is a list of T cell receptor beta chains from one sample in a study of shared clonotypes between healthy human individuals. Here immunoSEQ multiplex PCR was the method, and the copy in TCRdb shows in-frame clones only, minus some. The sample includes hundreds of thousands of clones, about 96% of them seen just once. Sequencing used naive CD8+ T cells sorted from blood. Receptors originate from a woman aged 25 to 39 in good health. CDR3s include the opening cysteine and the closing phenylalanine or tryptophan. A D gene is named only where the DNA matches it firmly. Clone size is shown for a subset of rows, as once, few, many or a class of expanded clone.

v_call	j_call	cdr3_length	clone_size	d_call	cdr3_nt	cdr3_aa
TRBV11-2	TRBJ1-5	13	once	NA	TGTGCCAGCAGCTTGGGAAGGGGTCAGCCCCAGCATTTT	CASSLGRGQPQHF
TRBV13	TRBJ1-6	15	NA	NA	TGTGCCAGCAGCTTAGCAGGGCTTAATAATTCACCCCTCCACTTT	CASSLAGLNNSPLHF
TRBV5-8	TRBJ1-2	14	once	TRBD1	TGTGCCAGCAGCTTGTGGGACAGATTCAAAGGCTACACCTTC	CASSLWDRFKGYTF
TRBV15	TRBJ2-6	14	NA	NA	TGTGCCACCAGCACAAGTACTGGGGCCAACGTCCTGACTTTC	CATSTSTGANVLTF
TRBV2	TRBJ2-3	14	once	NA	TGTGCCAGCGATCGGGGGCTAGGCACAGATACGCAGTATTTT	CASDRGLGTDTQYF
TRBV2	TRBJ1-5	13	NA	NA	TGTGCCAGCAGTTCCCTTAGCAATCAGCCCCAGCATTTT	CASSSLSNQPQHF
TRBV27	TRBJ2-7	14	NA	TRBD1	TGTGCCAGCAGTTTAAGGGACAGGCTCTACGAGCAGTACTTC	CASSLRDRLYEQYF
TRBV7-8	TRBJ2-5	12	NA	NA	TGTGCCAGCAGCATATCGGATGGGACCCAGTACTTC	CASSISDGTQYF
TRBV7-6	TRBJ1-2	17	NA	NA	TGTGCCAGCAGCTTAAACGGGAAAGGGGGGCCGGTGGGTGGCTACACCTTC	CASSLNGKGGPVGGYTF
TRBV11-2	TRBJ2-7	15	NA	TRBD1	TGTGCCAGCAGCTTTTTCCGGGACAGACCAGGGGAGCAGTACTTC	CASSFFRDRPGEQYF
TRBV4-1	TRBJ2-1	12	NA	NA	TGCGCCAGCAGCCATCCCCAGGGGGAGGCGTTCTTC	CASSHPQGEAFF
TRBV7-6	TRBJ2-3	12	NA	NA	TGTGCCAGCAGTATGGGCGTGGATACGCAGTATTTT	CASSMGVDTQYF
TRBV15	TRBJ2-7	14	NA	NA	TGTGCCACCAGCAAACCGGGACTCCCATACGAGCAGTACTTC	CATSKPGLPYEQYF
TRBV6-1	TRBJ2-4	14	NA	NA	TGTGCCAGCAGGATACGGGGATCCAAAAACATTCAGTACTTC	CASRIRGSKNIQYF
TRBV19	TRBJ2-7	11	NA	TRBD1	TGTGCCAGTACAGGGGGCTACGAGCAGTACTTC	CASTGGYEQYF
TRBV11-2	TRBJ1-2	16	NA	TRBD1	TGTGCCAGCAGCTTAAGCCCCACAGGGGGTTGGTATGGCTACACCTTC	CASSLSPTGGWYGYTF
TRBV11-2	TRBJ2-7	13	NA	NA	TGTGCCAGCAGCTTAGATCCGGGTTACGAGCAGTACTTC	CASSLDPGYEQYF
TRBV7-9	TRBJ2-7	12	NA	TRBD1	TGTGCCAGCAGCCGGACAGGGACCGAGCAGTACTTC	CASSRTGTEQYF
TRBV6-6	TRBJ1-1	16	NA	TRBD1	TGTGCCAGAGTCGTGGGGACAGGGGACTTAAACACTGAAGCTTTCTTT	CARVVGTGDLNTEAFF
TRBV15	TRBJ2-1	16	once	TRBD2	TGTGCCACCAGCAGAGCTACTAGCGGGAGGAGGAATGAGCAGTTCTTC	CATSRATSGRRNEQFF
TRBV15	TRBJ1-4	13	NA	NA	TGTGCCACTGAGGATCCGACTAATGAAAAACTGTTTTTT	CATEDPTNEKLFF
TRBV9	TRBJ2-7	14	few	NA	TGTGCCAGCAGCGTTTTCTCCTTAGGCTACGAGCAGTACTTC	CASSVFSLGYEQYF
TRBV19	TRBJ2-3	14	NA	NA	TGTGCCAGTAGTAATCTAAGCCTGGGGGATACGCAGTATTTT	CASSNLSLGDTQYF
TRBV2	TRBJ2-7	14	once	TRBD2	TGTGCCAGCGGGTGGGAGGGGAGTAGCTACGAGCAGTACTTC	CASGWEGSSYEQYF
TRBV5-4	TRBJ2-7	15	NA	NA	TGTGCCAGCAGCCCCCTAGGTGGGAGTCCCTACGAGCAGTACTTC	CASSPLGGSPYEQYF
TRBV19	TRBJ1-5	15	NA	TRBD1	TGTGCCAGTAGTATAGTGACAGGGTATAATCAGCCCCAGCATTTT	CASSIVTGYNQPQHF
TRBV5-4	TRBJ1-1	14	NA	NA	TGTGCCAGCAGCTTAGGGGGAGTTCACACTGAAGCTTTCTTT	CASSLGGVHTEAFF
TRBV4-1	TRBJ2-7	15	NA	NA	TGCGCCAGCAGCCAAGGGAGGGGTAGCTCCTACGAGCAGTACTTC	CASSQGRGSSYEQYF
TRBV15	TRBJ1-5	16	once	TRBD1	TGTGCCACCAGCAATGTCCCGGGACAGGGAAATCAGCCCCAGCATTTT	CATSNVPGQGNQPQHF
TRBV27	TRBJ2-2	13	NA	NA	TGTGCCAGCAATCATTGGGACACCGGGGAGCTGTTTTTT	CASNHWDTGELFF
TRBV5-1	TRBJ2-2	15	once	NA	TGCGCCAGCAGCTTAACCGGAAATGGGGCCGGGGAGCTGTTTTTT	CASSLTGNGAGELFF
TRBV6-7	TRBJ1-4	14	NA	NA	TGTGCCAGCAGTTACTCCCCCCGGTTCGTAAAACTGTTTTTT	CASSYSPRFVKLFF
TRBV19	TRBJ1-1	12	NA	NA	TGTGCCACCGAAATATCTGGCACTGAAGCTTTCTTT	CATEISGTEAFF
TRBV19	TRBJ2-2	14	NA	NA	TGTGCCAGTAGTATTGGGCACTACACCGGGGAGCTGTTTTTT	CASSIGHYTGELFF
TRBV11-2	TRBJ1-3	14	NA	NA	TGTGCCAGCAGCGGGACGGGCTCTGGAAACACCATATATTTT	CASSGTGSGNTIYF
TRBV6-1	TRBJ2-3	16	NA	NA	TGTGCCAGCAGTGAATGGTGGACCGAGATCACAGATACGCAGTATTTT	CASSEWWTEITDTQYF
TRBV27	TRBJ2-7	14	NA	TRBD2	TGTGCCAGCAGGTCCGGGACTAGCTTCTACGAGCAGTACTTC	CASRSGTSFYEQYF
TRBV21-1	TRBJ1-1	19	NA	NA	TGTGCCAGCAGCAAAGCTTCTAGAAGGGGTGAAGGTCGGGGGACTGAAGCTTTCTTT	CASSKASRRGEGRGTEAFF
TRBV19	TRBJ1-5	15	NA	TRBD1	TGTGCCAGTAGTATAGGACAGGGTGGCAATCAGCCCCAGCATTTT	CASSIGQGGNQPQHF
TRBV4-2	TRBJ1-4	15	NA	TRBD1	TGTGCCAGCAGCCAAGAAGGACAGGGAGGTGAAAAACTGTTTTTT	CASSQEGQGGEKLFF